The 20 T cell receptor beta chains below were found in one sample sequenced in a study of T-cell memory formation after mild COVID-19. A single record per CDR3 protein comes from TCRdb applying MiXCR to the 5' RACE reads. This table has hundreds of thousands of distinct CDR3 sequences, approximately 20% appearing once. Sequencing was performed on PBMCs or a T cell subset sorted from them (not recorded which). Every receptor here comes from an adult woman who had mild COVID-19 (a few samples of this study predate the infection). Cell type and time point are not known.

Only a few counts were recorded for this clonotype. The chain joins TRBV20-1 to TRBJ2-3, with 7 bases that match TRBD1. Germline V CDR1 and CDR2: DFQATT, SNEGSKA (reference sequence). The CDR3 totals 14 residues. Losses at the gene ends were 3 bases for V and 3 bases for J; bases not matched to a gene: 6. The chain's CDR3 is CSASTTGWTDTQYF. For the CDR3, the DNA is TGCAGTGCTAGTACGACAGGGTGGACAGATACGCAGTATTTT.

This clonotype turned up a few times. The rearrangement uses TRBV7-6 and TRBJ2-1; no definite D call. V was pared by 5 bases and J by 8 bases, with 22 bases between. Germline V lookup: CDR1 SGHVS, CDR2 FNYEAQ. The CDR3 extends over 16 amino acids. The CDR3: CASSHPLSNSRDEQFF. The CDR3 nucleotides read TGTGCCAGCAGCCACCCCCTCTCGAACAGCCGCGATGAGCAGTTCTTC.

This clonotype appeared a few times. As DNA, the CDR3 is TGTGCCAGCAGCCCGGGGACAGGGAGCGGTATGGGCAATCAGCCCCAGCATTTT. Residues: CASSPGTGSGMGNQPQHF. This sequence joins TRBV3-1 and TRBJ1-5; TRBD1 agrees at 9 bases. CDR1 and CDR2 from the germline V gene are LGHDT and YNNKEL (reference sequence). The trim removed 4 bases at V and 2 bases at J, leaving 12 bases unmatched. This CDR3 is 18 amino acids long.

The chain has TRBV24-1 and TRBJ2-7; 10 positions agree with TRBD1. Germline-derived CDR1 and CDR2 are KGHDR and SFDVKD. The CDR3 consists of 15 residues. V trimming: 3 bases; J trimming: 4 bases; junction bases outside the gene matches: 5. The CDR3 DNA is TGTGCCACCAGTGATCCCGGGACAGGGGCTTACGAGCAGTACTTC. It translates to CATSDPGTGAYEQYF.

This clonotype was detected a few times. The V and J genes are TRBV5-6 and TRBJ2-7; D is possibly TRBD1 or TRBD2 (6 bases each). V was clipped by 6 bases and J by 1 base, with 14 bases between them. The CDR3 spans 14 residues. In germline, CDR1 is SGHDT, CDR2 YYEEEE. The chain's CDR3 is CASTLTGRSYEQYF. In DNA, the CDR3 is TGTGCCAGCACGCTAACAGGGAGGTCCTACGAGCAGTACTTC. Complete variable domain (other parts from reference TRBV5-6 and TRBJ2-7): DAGVTQSPTHLIKTRGQQVTLRCSPKSGHDTVSWYQQALGQGPQFIFQYYEEEERQRGNFPDRFSGHQFPNYSSELNVNALLLGDSALYLCASTLTGRSYEQYFGPGTRLTVT.

The CDR3 region is CASSLAPGGGGYTF. CDR3 in DNA: TGTGCCAGCAGCTTAGCGCCGGGCGGCGGTGGCTACACCTTC. V is TRBV7-8 and J is TRBJ1-2; D is undetermined. V lost 0 bases, J lost 7 bases, and 12 bases lay in between. CDR3 length: 14 amino acids. The germline V gene encodes CDR1 SGHVS and CDR2 FQNEAQ. Looking up the rest from reference TRBV7-8 and TRBJ1-2 gives the full variable domain: GAGVSQSPRYKVAKRGQDVALRCDPISGHVSLFWYQQALGQGPEFLTYFQNEAQLDKSGLPSDRFFAERPEGSVSTLKIQRTQQEDSAVYLCASSLAPGGGGYTFGSGTRLTVV.

This clonotype showed up just a few times. The chain couples TRBV2 to TRBJ2-1, with unresolved D. The CDR3 runs 10 residues. V shed 7 bases and J shed 5 bases, with 3 bases lying between them. CDR1 SNHLY and CDR2 FYNNEI come from the germline V gene. The CDR3 DNA reads as TGTGCCAGCAATGACAATGAGCAGTTCTTC. Protein sequence: CASNDNEQFF.

This sequence joins TRBV15 and TRBJ2-7, with 10 nucleotides matching TRBD1. Germline lookup yields CDR1 LNHNV and CDR2 YYDKDF (reference sequence). The CDR3 consists of 15 residues. V shed 3 bases and J 3 bases; nucleotides not matched to a gene: 5. The CDR3 is CATSRGQGIFYEQYF. In nucleotides, the CDR3 is TGTGCCACCAGCAGGGGACAGGGGATATTCTACGAGCAGTACTTC. The whole variable domain, remainder taken from reference TRBV15 and TRBJ2-7, is DAMVIQNPRYQVTQFGKPVTLSCSQTLNHNVMYWYQQKSSQAPKLLFHYYDKDFNNEADTPDNFQSRRPNTSFCFLDIRSPGLGDTAMYLCATSRGQGIFYEQYFGPGTRLTVT.

This chain links TRBV11-3 with TRBJ2-3; possibly TRBD1 for D (6 bases). V was trimmed by 5 bases and J by 7 bases, leaving 13 bases between them. The germline CDR1 and CDR2 sequences are SGHNT and YENEEA. This CDR3 region has 13 residues. In DNA form, the CDR3 reads TGTGCCAGCAGCGAGACAGGAACGTATACGCAGTATTTT. This encodes CASSETGTYTQYF.

The genes are TRBV6-1 and TRBJ1-1, with D hard to call. Germline V gives CDR1 MNHNS, CDR2 SASEGT. The V end was cut by 8 bases, the J end by 5 bases, with 18 bases between. The CDR3 runs to 14 residues. CDR3 in amino acids: CASDPQQARTEAFF. The CDR3 region has the DNA TGTGCCAGCGATCCTCAGCAGGCGAGGACTGAAGCTTTCTTT.

This clonotype has only a few counts. A junction boundary mismatches the germline segment, possibly from a read error. The rearrangement uses TRBV29-1 and TRBJ1-1, with TRBD1 matching 7 bases. Germline V gene sequence: CDR1 SQVTM, CDR2 ANQGSEA. The CDR3 contains 13 residues. In DNA form, the CDR3 reads TGCAGCGGTAGAGGGGGCTTGAACACTGAAGCTTTATTT. As protein: CSGRGGLNTEALF.

This clonotype was seen only a few times. The rearrangement links TRBV20-1 to TRBJ2-3; 7 nucleotides line up with TRBD2. This CDR3 spans 18 amino acids. From germline, CDR1 is DFQATT and CDR2 SNEGSKA (reference sequence). V dropped 0 bases and J dropped 2; count of bases not matched to a gene: 14. Here the CDR3 DNA reads TGCAGTGCTAGAGATAGGGGAGGGATAGCGGCTTACACAGATACGCAGTATTTT. Protein: CSARDRGGIAAYTDTQYF.

This clonotype was seen a handful of times. The V gene is TRBV5-1, the J gene TRBJ2-3, with TRBD2 matching over 7 bases. The CDR3 sequence is 15 residues long. J gave up 6 bases and V 0 bases, and 7 bases lay outside the gene matches. CDR1 is SGHRS and CDR2 is YFSETQ in the germline V gene. CDR3 sequence (DNA): TGCGCCAGCAGCTTGGGCTCTCTAGCGGCGGATACGCAGTATTTT. It codes for CASSLGSLAADTQYF.

This clonotype showed up just a few times. The V and J genes are TRBV7-9 and TRBJ2-3, with 8 bases matching TRBD1. The J segment lost 4 bases and the V segment lost 4 bases, leaving 4 bases of the junction unmatched. The length of the CDR3 is 14 residues. From germline, CDR1 is SEHNR and CDR2 FQNEAQ (reference sequence). CDR3 coding DNA: TGTGCCAGCAGCTCTACAGGGGGTCCAGATACGCAGTATTTT. It codes for CASSSTGGPDTQYF. Complete variable domain (other parts from reference TRBV7-9 and TRBJ2-3): DTGVSQNPRHKITKRGQNVTFRCDPISEHNRLYWYRQTLGQGPEFLTYFQNEAQLEKSRLLSDRFSAERPKGSFSTLEIQRTEQGDSAMYLCASSSTGGPDTQYFGPGTRLTVL.

The sample holds a few counts of this clonotype. The V gene is TRBV30, the J gene TRBJ2-1, with D perhaps TRBD1 (7 bases). The CDR3 contains 14 residues. Germline values: CDR1 GTSNPN, CDR2 SVGIG (reference sequence). Trimming left V 0 bases short and J 4 bases short, with 10 bases between. The CDR3 region has the DNA TGTGCCTGGAGTGTGGAGGGGGCATACAATGAGCAGTTCTTC. Its protein is CAWSVEGAYNEQFF.

This clonotype was detected a few times. V and J are TRBV5-5 and TRBJ1-2, with no clear D. Germline V gene data show CDR1 as SGHKS and CDR2 as YYEKEE (reference sequence). Trimming shortened V by 6 bases and J by 2 bases, and 11 bases separated the two germline ends. This CDR3 contains 13 residues. CDR3 bases: TGTGCCAGCACCATACCGGGGAACTATGGCTACACCTTC. It encodes CASTIPGNYGYTF.

In this sample, this clonotype turned up a few times. The chain carries TRBV13 and TRBJ2-7; no firm D call. Looked up from germline, CDR1 is PRHDT and CDR2 is FYEKMQ (reference sequence). Trimming pared 5 bases from V and 3 bases from J, leaving 11 bases between. This CDR3 contains 13 residues. CDR3 bases: TGTGCCAGCAGCCCAACGACGGGCTACGAGCAGTACTTC. As protein: CASSPTTGYEQYF.

V is TRBV29-1 and J is TRBJ2-3; D unresolved. The CDR3 spans 12 residues. Looked up from germline, CDR1 is SQVTM and CDR2 is ANQGSEA. Trimming pared 3 bases from V and 0 bases from J, leaving 4 bases between. For the CDR3, the DNA is TGCAGCGTTGAGACTAGCACAGATACGCAGTATTTT. This encodes CSVETSTDTQYF.

The V gene is TRBV18, the J gene TRBJ1-5; possibly TRBD1 for D (6 bases). Germline V lookup: CDR1 KGHSH, CDR2 LQKENI. V gave up 2 bases and J gave up 0 bases, with 14 bases separating them. The CDR3 has 17 residues. In nucleotides, the CDR3 is TGTGCCAGCTCACCATTCGGACAGTTGAATAGCAATCAGCCCCAGCATTTT. This gives the protein CASSPFGQLNSNQPQHF.

This clonotype was detected only a few times. This chain links TRBV9 with TRBJ2-7, with TRBD1 matching over 8 bases. Germline loops: CDR1 SGDLS, CDR2 YYNGEE. Trimming removed 0 bases from V and 3 bases from J; junction bases left unmatched: 2. The CDR3 contains 14 residues. CDR3 sequence reads: CASSVGTGLYEQYF. In DNA form, the CDR3 reads TGTGCCAGCAGCGTAGGGACAGGGCTCTACGAGCAGTACTTC.